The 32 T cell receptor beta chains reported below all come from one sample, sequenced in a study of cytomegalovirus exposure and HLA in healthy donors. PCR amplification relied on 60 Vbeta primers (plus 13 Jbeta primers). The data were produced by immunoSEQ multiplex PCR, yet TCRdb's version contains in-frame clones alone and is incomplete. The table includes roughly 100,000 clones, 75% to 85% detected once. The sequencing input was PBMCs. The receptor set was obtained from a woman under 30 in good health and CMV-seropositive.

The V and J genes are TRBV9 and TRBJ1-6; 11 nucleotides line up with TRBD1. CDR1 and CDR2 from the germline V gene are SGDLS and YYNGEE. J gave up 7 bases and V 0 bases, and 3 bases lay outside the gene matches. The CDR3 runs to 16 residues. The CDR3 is CASSVGGTGGNSPLHF. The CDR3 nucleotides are TGTGCCAGCAGCGTAGGAGGGACAGGGGGGAATTCACCCCTCCACTTT.

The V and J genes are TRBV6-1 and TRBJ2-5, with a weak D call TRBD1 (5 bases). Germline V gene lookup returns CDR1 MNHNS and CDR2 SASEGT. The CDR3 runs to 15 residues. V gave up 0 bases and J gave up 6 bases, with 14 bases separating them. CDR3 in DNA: TGTGCCAGCAGTGAAGCGGGTGGGAACAGGAAGACCCAGTACTTC. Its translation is CASSEAGGNRKTQYF.

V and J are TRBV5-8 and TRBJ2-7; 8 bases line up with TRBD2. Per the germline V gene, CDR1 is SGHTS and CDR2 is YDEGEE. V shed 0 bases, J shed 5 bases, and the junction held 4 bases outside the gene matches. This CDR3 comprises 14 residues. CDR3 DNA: TGTGCCAGCAGCTTGGCCGGGAGGGCCCACGAGCAGTACTTC. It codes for CASSLAGRAHEQYF.

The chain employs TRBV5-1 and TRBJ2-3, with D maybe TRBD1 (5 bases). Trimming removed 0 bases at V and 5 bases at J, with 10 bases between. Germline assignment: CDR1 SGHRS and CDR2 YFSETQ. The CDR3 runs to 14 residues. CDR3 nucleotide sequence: TGCGCCAGCAGCTTGGAGGGGCTAGGAGATACGCAGTATTTT. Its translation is CASSLEGLGDTQYF.

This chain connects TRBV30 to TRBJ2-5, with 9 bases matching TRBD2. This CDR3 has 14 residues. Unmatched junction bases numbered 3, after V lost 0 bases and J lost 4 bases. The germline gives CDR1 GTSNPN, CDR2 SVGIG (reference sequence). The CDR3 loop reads CAWSVTSGRETQYF. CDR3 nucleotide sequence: TGTGCCTGGAGTGTGACTAGCGGCAGAGAGACCCAGTACTTC. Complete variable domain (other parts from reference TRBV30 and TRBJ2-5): SQTIHQWPATLVQPVGSPLSLECTVEGTSNPNLYWYRQAAGRGLQLLFYSVGIGQISSEVPQNLSASRPQDRQFILSSKKLLLSDSGFYLCAWSVTSGRETQYFGPGTRLLVL.

The CDR3 coding sequence is TGTGCCAGCAGACACACCACCGGGACAAGAACCTACGAGCAGTACTTC. This gives the protein CASRHTTGTRTYEQYF. The chain links TRBV2 to TRBJ2-7; TRBD1 might be the D (6 bases). V shed 6 bases and J shed 2 bases, with 20 bases lying between them. Germline V lookup: CDR1 SNHLY, CDR2 FYNNEI. This CDR3 has 16 amino acids.

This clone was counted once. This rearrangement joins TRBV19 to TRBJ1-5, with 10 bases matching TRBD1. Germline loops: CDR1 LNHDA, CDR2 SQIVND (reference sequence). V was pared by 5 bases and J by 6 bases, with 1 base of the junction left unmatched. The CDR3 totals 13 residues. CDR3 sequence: CASSGQGGQPQHF. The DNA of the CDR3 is TGTGCCAGTAGTGGACAGGGGGGTCAGCCCCAGCATTTT.

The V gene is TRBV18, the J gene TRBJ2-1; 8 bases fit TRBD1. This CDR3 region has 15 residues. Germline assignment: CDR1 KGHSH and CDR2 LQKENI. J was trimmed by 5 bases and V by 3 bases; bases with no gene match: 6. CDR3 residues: CASSPGQGANNEQFF. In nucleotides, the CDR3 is TGTGCCAGCTCACCGGGGCAGGGGGCCAACAATGAGCAGTTCTTC.

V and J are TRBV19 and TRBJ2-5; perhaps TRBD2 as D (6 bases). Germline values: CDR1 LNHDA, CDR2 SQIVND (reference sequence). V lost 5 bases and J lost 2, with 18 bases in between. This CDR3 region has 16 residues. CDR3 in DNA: TGTGCCAGTAGTCTCCTGGGCGGGGTTTCTCAAGAGACCCAGTACTTC. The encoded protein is CASSLLGGVSQETQYF. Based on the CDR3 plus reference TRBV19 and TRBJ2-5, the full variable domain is DGGITQSPKYLFRKEGQNVTLSCEQNLNHDAMYWYRQDPGQGLRLIYYSQIVNDFQKGDIAEGYSVSREKKESFPLTVTSAQKNPTAFYLCASSLLGGVSQETQYFGPGTRLLVL.

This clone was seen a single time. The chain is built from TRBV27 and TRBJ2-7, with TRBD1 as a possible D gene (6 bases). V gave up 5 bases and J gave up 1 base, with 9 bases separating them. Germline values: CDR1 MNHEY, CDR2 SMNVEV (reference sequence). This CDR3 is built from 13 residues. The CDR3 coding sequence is TGTGCCAGCAGTATGGACAGATCCTACGAGCAGTACTTC. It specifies CASSMDRSYEQYF.

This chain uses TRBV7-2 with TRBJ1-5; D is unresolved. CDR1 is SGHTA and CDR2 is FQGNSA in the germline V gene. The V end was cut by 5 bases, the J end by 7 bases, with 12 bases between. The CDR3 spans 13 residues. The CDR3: CASSRSLFQPQHF. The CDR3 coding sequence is TGTGCCAGCAGCCGGTCCCTTTTCCAGCCCCAGCATTTT.

CDR3 nucleotide sequence: TGTGCCAGCAGTGACGTAGCGACCACAGATACGCAGTATTTT. Its protein is CASSDVATTDTQYF. This chain links TRBV2 with TRBJ2-3; weak D call: TRBD2 (5 bases). The CDR3 contains 14 residues. The V end was cut by 3 bases, the J end by 2 bases, with 9 bases between. The V gene's germline CDR1 is SNHLY and CDR2 FYNNEI.

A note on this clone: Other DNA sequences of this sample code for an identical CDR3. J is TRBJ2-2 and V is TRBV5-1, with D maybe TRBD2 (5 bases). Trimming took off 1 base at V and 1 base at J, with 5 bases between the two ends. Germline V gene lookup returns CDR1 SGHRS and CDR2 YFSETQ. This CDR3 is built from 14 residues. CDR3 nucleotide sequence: TGCGCCAGCAGCTTGCGGGGGAACACCGGGGAGCTGTTTTTT. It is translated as CASSLRGNTGELFF. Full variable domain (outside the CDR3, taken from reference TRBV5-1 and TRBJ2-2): KAGVTQTPRYLIKTRGQQVTLSCSPISGHRSVSWYQQTPGQGLQFLFEYFSETQRNKGNFPGRFSGRQFSNSRSEMNVSTLELGDSALYLCASSLRGNTGELFFGEGSRLTVL.

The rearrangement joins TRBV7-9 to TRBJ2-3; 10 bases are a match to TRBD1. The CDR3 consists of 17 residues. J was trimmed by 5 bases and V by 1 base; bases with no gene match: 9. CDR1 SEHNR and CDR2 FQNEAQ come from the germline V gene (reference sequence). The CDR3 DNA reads TGTGCCAGCAGCTTAGGTAGACAGGGGGCCTTCAGAGATACGCAGTATTTT. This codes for CASSLGRQGAFRDTQYF.

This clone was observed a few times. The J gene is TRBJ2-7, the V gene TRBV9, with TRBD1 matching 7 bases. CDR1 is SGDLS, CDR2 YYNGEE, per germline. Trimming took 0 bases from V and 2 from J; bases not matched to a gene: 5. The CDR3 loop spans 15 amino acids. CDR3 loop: CASSVASTGTYEQYF. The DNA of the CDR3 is TGTGCCAGCAGCGTAGCTTCGACAGGGACCTACGAGCAGTACTTC.

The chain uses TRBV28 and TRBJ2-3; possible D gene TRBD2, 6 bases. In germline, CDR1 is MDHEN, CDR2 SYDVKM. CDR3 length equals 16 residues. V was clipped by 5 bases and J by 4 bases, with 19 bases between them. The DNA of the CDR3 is TGTGCCAGCAGTCCGAACCGCTGGACTAAATCAGATACGCAGTATTTT. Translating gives CASSPNRWTKSDTQYF.

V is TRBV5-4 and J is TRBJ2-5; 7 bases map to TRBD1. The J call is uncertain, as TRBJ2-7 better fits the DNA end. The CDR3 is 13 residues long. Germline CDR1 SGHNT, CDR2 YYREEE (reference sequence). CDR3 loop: CASSDRALYEQYF. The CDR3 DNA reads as TGTGCCAGCAGCGACAGGGCTCTTTACGAGCAGTACTTC.

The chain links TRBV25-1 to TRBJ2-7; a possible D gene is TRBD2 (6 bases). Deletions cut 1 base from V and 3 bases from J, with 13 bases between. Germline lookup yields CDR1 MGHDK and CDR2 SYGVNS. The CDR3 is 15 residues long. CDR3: CASSEWGVLVYEQYF. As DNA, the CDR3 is TGTGCCAGCAGTGAATGGGGGGTTCTAGTCTACGAGCAGTACTTC.

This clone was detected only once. DNA of the CDR3: TGTGCCAGCAGCTTAGGCCTAGGCAGGGGGCGCCCCTACGAGCAGTACTTC. Its translation: CASSLGLGRGRPYEQYF. The V call is TRBV13, the J call TRBJ2-7; 8 bases agree with TRBD1. This CDR3 is built from 17 residues. Germline V gene data show CDR1 as PRHDT and CDR2 as FYEKMQ (reference sequence). With 0 bases clipped from V and 2 bases from J, the junction kept 9 bases outside the gene matches.

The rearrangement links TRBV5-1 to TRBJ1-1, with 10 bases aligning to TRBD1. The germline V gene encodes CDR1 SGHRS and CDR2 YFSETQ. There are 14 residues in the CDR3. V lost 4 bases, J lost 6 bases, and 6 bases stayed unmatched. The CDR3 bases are TGCGCCAGCAGCCTCGGACAGGGGGGTGCTGAAGCTTTCTTT. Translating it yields CASSLGQGGAEAFF.

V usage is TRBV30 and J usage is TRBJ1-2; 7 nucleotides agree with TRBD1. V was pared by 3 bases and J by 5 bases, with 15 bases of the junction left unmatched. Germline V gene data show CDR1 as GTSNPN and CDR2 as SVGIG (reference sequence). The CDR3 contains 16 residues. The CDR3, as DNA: TGTGCCTGGAGCCCCTCCGGGACAGCGATGATGTATGGCTACACCTTC. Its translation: CAWSPSGTAMMYGYTF.

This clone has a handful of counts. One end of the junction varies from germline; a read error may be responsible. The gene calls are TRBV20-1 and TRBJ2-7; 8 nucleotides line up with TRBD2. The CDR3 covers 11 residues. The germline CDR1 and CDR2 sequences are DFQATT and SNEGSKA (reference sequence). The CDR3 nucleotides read TGCAGTGCCAGAGCGGGAGTTGAGCAGTACTTC. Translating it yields CSARAGVEQYF.

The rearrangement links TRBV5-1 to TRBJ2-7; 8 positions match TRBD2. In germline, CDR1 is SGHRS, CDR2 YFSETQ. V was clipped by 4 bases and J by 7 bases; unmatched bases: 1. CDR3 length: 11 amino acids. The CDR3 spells CASSPGGEQYF. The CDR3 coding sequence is TGCGCCAGCAGCCCGGGAGGGGAGCAGTACTTC.

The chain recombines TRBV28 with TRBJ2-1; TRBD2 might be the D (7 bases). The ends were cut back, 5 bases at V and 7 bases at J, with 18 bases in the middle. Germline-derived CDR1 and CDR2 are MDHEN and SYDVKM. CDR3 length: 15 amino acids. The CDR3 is CASSLGGGRGNEQFF. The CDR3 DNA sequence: TGTGCCAGCAGTCTCGGGGGCGGGAGAGGAAATGAGCAGTTCTTC.

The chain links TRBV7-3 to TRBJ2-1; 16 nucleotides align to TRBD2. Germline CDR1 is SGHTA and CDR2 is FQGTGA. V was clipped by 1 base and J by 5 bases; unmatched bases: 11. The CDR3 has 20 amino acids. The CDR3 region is CASSLKVGLAGGPGHNEQFF. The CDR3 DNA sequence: TGTGCCAGCAGCTTAAAAGTGGGACTAGCGGGAGGGCCGGGGCACAATGAGCAGTTCTTC.

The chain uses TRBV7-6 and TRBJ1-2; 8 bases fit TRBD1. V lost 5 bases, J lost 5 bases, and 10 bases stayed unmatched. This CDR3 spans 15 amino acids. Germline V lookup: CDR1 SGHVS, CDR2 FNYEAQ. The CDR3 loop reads CASSRVADRAYGYTF. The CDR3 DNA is TGTGCCAGCAGCCGAGTAGCGGACAGGGCTTATGGCTACACCTTC.

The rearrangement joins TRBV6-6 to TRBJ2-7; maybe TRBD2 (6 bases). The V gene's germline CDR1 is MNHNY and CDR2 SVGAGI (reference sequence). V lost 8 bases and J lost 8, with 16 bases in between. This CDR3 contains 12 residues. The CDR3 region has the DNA TGTGCCAGCCAAGGAGGGCAGTGGAAGCAGTACTTC. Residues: CASQGGQWKQYF.

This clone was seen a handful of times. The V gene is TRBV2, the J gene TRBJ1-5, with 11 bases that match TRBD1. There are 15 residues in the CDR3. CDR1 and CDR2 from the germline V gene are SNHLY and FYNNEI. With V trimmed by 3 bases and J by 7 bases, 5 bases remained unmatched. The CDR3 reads CASSERTGGRQPQHF. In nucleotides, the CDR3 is TGTGCCAGCAGTGAGAGGACAGGGGGCCGACAGCCCCAGCATTTT.

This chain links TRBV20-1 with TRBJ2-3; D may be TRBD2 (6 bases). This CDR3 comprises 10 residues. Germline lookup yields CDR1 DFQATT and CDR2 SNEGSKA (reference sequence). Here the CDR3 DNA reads TGCAGGGCCGGGGGAGATACGCAGTATTTT. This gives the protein CRAGGDTQYF.

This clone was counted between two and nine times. As DNA, the CDR3 is TGTGCCAGCAGTTTAGTTGGGGACAGTAGTGCAACTAATGAAAAACTGTTTTTT. This codes for CASSLVGDSSATNEKLFF. The V and J genes are TRBV28 and TRBJ1-4; 7 bases fit TRBD1. Per the germline V gene, CDR1 is MDHEN and CDR2 is SYDVKM. V gave up 2 bases and J gave up 0 bases; unmatched junction bases: 9. The CDR3 runs 18 residues.

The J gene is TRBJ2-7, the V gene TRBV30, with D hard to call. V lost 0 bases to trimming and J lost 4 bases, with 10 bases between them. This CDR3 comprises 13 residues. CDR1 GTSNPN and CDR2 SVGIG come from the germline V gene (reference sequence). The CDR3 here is CAWSVLPPYEQYF. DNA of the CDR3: TGTGCCTGGAGTGTACTGCCCCCTTACGAGCAGTACTTC.

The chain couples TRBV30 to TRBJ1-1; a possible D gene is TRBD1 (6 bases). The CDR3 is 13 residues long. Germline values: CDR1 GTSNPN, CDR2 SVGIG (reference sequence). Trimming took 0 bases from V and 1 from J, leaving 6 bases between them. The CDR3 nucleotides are TGTGCCTGGAGTGTAGGGGGGAACACTGAAGCTTTCTTT. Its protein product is CAWSVGGNTEAFF. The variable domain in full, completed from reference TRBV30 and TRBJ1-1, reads SQTIHQWPATLVQPVGSPLSLECTVEGTSNPNLYWYRQAAGRGLQLLFYSVGIGQISSEVPQNLSASRPQDRQFILSSKKLLLSDSGFYLCAWSVGGNTEAFFGQGTRLTVV.